The 17 T cell receptor beta chains below were found in one sample sequenced in a study of CD8 T cells in Susac syndrome. RNA in amounts of about 0.5 to 1 ug was reverse transcribed with random hexamers. TCRdb re-derived calls from the immunoSEQ multiplex PCR reads in MiXCR, one entry per CDR3 protein. The sample yields about 120,000 distinct CDR3 sequences, 94% seen once. The sequencing sample was made of CD4+ T cells from PBMCs. The origin of the receptors is a human donor in good health.

The chain employs TRBV6-2 or TRBV6-3 and TRBJ2-2; 9 bases line up with TRBD1. Per germline, CDR1 MNHEY and CDR2 SVGEGT. V shed 6 bases and J 0 bases; nucleotides not matched to a gene: 2. The CDR3 sequence is 15 residues long. CDR3 residues: CASRQGAANTGELFF. The CDR3 DNA reads TGTGCCAGCAGACAGGGGGCGGCGAACACCGGGGAGCTGTTTTTT.

The rearrangement joins TRBV29-1 to TRBJ1-1; D perhaps matches TRBD1 (5 bases). CDR3 length: 14 residues. The germline V gene encodes CDR1 SQVTM and CDR2 ANQGSEA. Trimming stripped 7 bases from V and 3 bases from J, with 18 bases between. CDR3 sequence: CSAAEGSWDTEAFF. DNA of the CDR3: TGCAGCGCCGCCGAGGGGAGTTGGGACACTGAAGCTTTCTTT.

The chain links TRBV18 to TRBJ1-1, with a possible D match to TRBD1 (6 bases). This CDR3 is built from 13 residues. In germline, CDR1 is KGHSH, CDR2 LQKENI. Trimming took 4 bases from V and 3 from J, leaving 9 bases between them. This chain's CDR3 is CASSLRTDTEAFF. The CDR3 DNA is TGTGCCAGCTCACTCAGGACAGACACTGAAGCTTTCTTT.

The genes are TRBV20-1 and TRBJ2-3; no clear D gene. CDR1 and CDR2 from the germline V gene are DFQATT and SNEGSKA (reference sequence). The ends were cut back, 3 bases at V and 6 bases at J, with 7 bases in the middle. The CDR3 runs 11 residues. The CDR3 DNA follows: TGCAGTGCTAGCACGGAGGATACGCAGTATTTT. Encoded protein: CSASTEDTQYF.

The chain combines TRBV12-3 or TRBV12-4 with TRBJ2-2; D tentatively fits TRBD1 or TRBD2 (5 bases each). The germline V and J ends were trimmed by 6 bases and 9 bases, with 8 bases remaining between them. The CDR3 consists of 11 residues. CDR3 sequence (DNA): TGTGCCAGCAGCCGGGGCCGGGAGCTGTTTTTT. This encodes CASSRGRELFF.

The chain recombines TRBV25-1 with TRBJ2-6; possibly TRBD2 for D (5 bases). Per germline, CDR1 MGHDK and CDR2 SYGVNS. V was pared by 4 bases and J by 2 bases, with 12 bases between. CDR3 length: 16 amino acids. The CDR3 loop is CASSAPGVTGANVLTF. CDR3 sequence (DNA): TGTGCCAGCAGTGCCCCCGGGGTAACTGGGGCCAACGTCCTGACTTTC.

This chain links TRBV3-1 with TRBJ2-5; D gene unclear. V was trimmed by 3 bases and J by 5 bases, leaving 7 bases between them. This CDR3 has 12 amino acids. Germline V gene data show CDR1 as LGHDT and CDR2 as YNNKEL (reference sequence). CDR3 in DNA: TGTGCCAGCAGCCATTCTATGGAGACCCAGTACTTC. Amino acid sequence: CASSHSMETQYF.

The rearrangement joins TRBV7-9 to TRBJ1-3, with D possibly matching TRBD1 (6 bases). The CDR3 sequence is 19 residues long. The V gene lost 4 bases and the J gene lost 0 bases, with 22 bases spanning the gap. Germline loops: CDR1 SEHNR, CDR2 FQNEAQ (reference sequence). CDR3 protein: CASSSYHSYREDSGNTIYF. CDR3 coding DNA: TGTGCCAGCAGCTCCTACCACTCCTACAGGGAAGACTCTGGAAACACCATATATTTT.

This rearrangement joins TRBV12-3 or TRBV12-4 to TRBJ2-7; D is perhaps TRBD1 (6 bases). The V end lost 7 bases, the J end lost 4 bases, and 17 bases lay between the germline ends. This CDR3 is built from 14 residues. Written as DNA, the CDR3 is TGTGCCAGCAAATCATCCGCGGACAGTTACGAGCAGTACTTC. Protein sequence: CASKSSADSYEQYF.

The chain recombines TRBV7-9 with TRBJ2-3; TRBD2 matches at 7 bases. CDR1 is SEHNR and CDR2 is FQNEAQ in the germline V gene (reference sequence). The CDR3 sequence is 14 residues long. With V trimmed by 7 bases and J by 5 bases, 9 bases remained unmatched. CDR3 region: CASILGLVGDTQYF. The DNA of the CDR3 is TGTGCCAGCATCCTAGGACTAGTTGGAGATACGCAGTATTTT.

This rearrangement joins TRBV5-1 to TRBJ1-1; D unresolved. Trimming shortened V by 2 bases and J by 5 bases, and 10 bases separated the two germline ends. From germline, CDR1 is SGHRS and CDR2 YFSETQ. This CDR3 contains 13 residues. The CDR3 loop reads CASSFTWDTEAFF. CDR3 bases: TGCGCCAGCAGCTTCACGTGGGATACTGAAGCTTTCTTT.

This sequence joins TRBV7-9 and TRBJ1-2; D is unresolved. V lost 5 bases to trimming and J lost 2 bases, with 18 bases between them. Germline CDR1 is SEHNR and CDR2 is FQNEAQ (reference sequence). The CDR3 consists of 16 residues. The CDR3 region is CASSPPGPRANYGYTF. DNA for the CDR3: TGTGCCAGCAGCCCCCCTGGACCGCGTGCGAACTATGGCTACACCTTC.

The chain uses TRBV5-1 and TRBJ1-1; 9 nucleotides line up with TRBD1. The length of the CDR3 is 15 residues. CDR1 and CDR2 from the germline V gene are SGHRS and YFSETQ. V lost 1 base, J lost 2 bases, and 3 bases stayed unmatched. The CDR3 region has the DNA TGCGCCAGCAGCTTGAGGGACAGGGCCAACACTGAAGCTTTCTTT. Its protein is CASSLRDRANTEAFF.

The J gene is TRBJ2-2, the V gene TRBV28, with D unresolved. V was shortened by 1 base and J by 4 bases, with 7 bases between the two germline ends. This CDR3 contains 14 residues. CDR1 is MDHEN, CDR2 SYDVKM, per germline. The CDR3 sequence is CASSLFPGTGELFF. The CDR3 nucleotides are TGTGCCAGCAGTTTATTTCCAGGCACCGGGGAGCTGTTTTTT.

The J gene is TRBJ2-7, the V gene TRBV12-3 or TRBV12-4, with 7 positions matching TRBD2. This CDR3 is built from 16 residues. The junction had 6 bases not matched to a gene; V was cut back by 1 base and J by 0 bases. The CDR3 protein is CASSLVGSGPSYEQYF. Written as DNA, the CDR3 is TGTGCCAGCAGTTTAGTAGGTAGCGGGCCCTCCTACGAGCAGTACTTC.

The chain employs TRBV12-3 or TRBV12-4 and TRBJ2-5; D is undetermined. The ends were cut back, 4 bases at V and 4 bases at J, with 7 bases in the middle. The CDR3 sequence is 12 residues long. Here the CDR3 DNA reads TGTGCCAGCAGTTCAAGCCCAGAGACCCAGTACTTC. This codes for CASSSSPETQYF.

This sequence joins TRBV6-5 and TRBJ2-1; 7 nucleotides line up with TRBD2. Germline V gives CDR1 MNHEY, CDR2 SVGAGI. V dropped 0 bases and J dropped 5; count of bases not matched to a gene: 10. This CDR3 comprises 17 residues. CDR3 DNA: TGTGCCAGCAGTTACTCGACTCCGGGACTACCGAACAATGAGCAGTTCTTC. The encoded protein is CASSYSTPGLPNNEQFF.